The source of this TCR beta chain is a study of blood T cells in healthy people across ages. Study-wide context: About one barcoded TCR beta cDNA was captured per two T cells.

CDR1 and CDR2 from the germline V gene are SGHTA and FQGNSA. V dropped 1 base and J dropped 6; count of bases not matched to a gene: 8. This CDR3 has 16 residues. The individuals who served as donors were healthy Caucasians living in Russia, aged roughly 6 to 90. Points on this clonotype: Antigen specificity is unknown.

Findings of the study overall: The recorded TCR beta diversity per million T cells decreased in a roughly linear manner with age.

Primed by a sample-barcoded 5' primer and a J-beta primer mix, a second PCR proceeded for about 6 to 12 cycles. TCRdb passed the 5' RACE reads through MiXCR, listing each CDR3 protein once. The sample lists over 700,000 distinct CDR3 sequences; about 55% were seen once. The source is an older man in good health. The sample taken for sequencing was blood. This chain uses TRBV7-2 with TRBJ1-5; 8 bases line up with TRBD1. CDR3 DNA: TGTGCCAGCAGCTTAGTGGGCAGGGGGCGCACTCAGCCCCAGCATTTT. This codes for CASSLVGRGRTQPQHF.